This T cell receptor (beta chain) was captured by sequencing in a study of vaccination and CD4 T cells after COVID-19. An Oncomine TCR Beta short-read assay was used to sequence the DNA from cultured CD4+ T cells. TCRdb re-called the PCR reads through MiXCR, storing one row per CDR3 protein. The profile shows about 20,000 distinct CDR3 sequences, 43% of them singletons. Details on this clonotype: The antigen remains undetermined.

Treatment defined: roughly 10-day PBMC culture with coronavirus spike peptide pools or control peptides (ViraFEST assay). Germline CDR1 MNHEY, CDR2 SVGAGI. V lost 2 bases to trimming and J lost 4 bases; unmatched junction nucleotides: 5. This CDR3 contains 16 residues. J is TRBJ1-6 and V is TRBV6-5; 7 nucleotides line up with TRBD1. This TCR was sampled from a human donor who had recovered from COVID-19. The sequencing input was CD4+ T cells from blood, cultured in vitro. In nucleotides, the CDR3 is TGTGCCAGCAGTTACGGGGGACAGACTTATAATTCACCCCTCCACTTT. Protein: CASSYGGQTYNSPLHF.